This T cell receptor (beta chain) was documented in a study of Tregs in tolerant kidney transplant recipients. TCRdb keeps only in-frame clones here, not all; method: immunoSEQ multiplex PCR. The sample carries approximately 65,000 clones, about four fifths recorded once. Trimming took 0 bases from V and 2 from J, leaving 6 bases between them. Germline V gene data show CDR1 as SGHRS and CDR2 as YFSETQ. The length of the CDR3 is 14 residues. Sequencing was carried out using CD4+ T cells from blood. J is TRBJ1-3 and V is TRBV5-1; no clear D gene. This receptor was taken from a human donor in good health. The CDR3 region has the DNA TGCGCCAGCAGCTTGGCATCTCCTGGAAACACCATATATTTT. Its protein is CASSLASPGNTIYF.